This TCR beta chain was captured by sequencing in a study of cytomegalovirus exposure and HLA in healthy donors. At the level of the study: Early release data held 85 million or so unique TCRs from HLA-typed donors. Broader study findings: Rare TCR sequences predominated, though certain public TCRs were found in many donors. A later analysis, which compared TCR beta chains of equal frequency, found the HLA-associated ones more clonally expanded.

This clone was picked up a small number of times. Its antigen is currently unknown. Amplification used 60 Vbeta primers and 13 Jbeta primers. Using immunoSEQ multiplex PCR, the repertoire was profiled, and TCRdb retains in-frame clones only, with some absent. The sample shows under 200,000 clones, around 80% of them seen only once. With V trimmed by 6 bases and J by 0 bases, 14 bases remained unmatched. The CDR3 consists of 20 residues. In germline, CDR1 is WNHNN, CDR2 SYGVQD (reference sequence). Sequencing used PBMCs. V gene TRBV10-1 combines with J gene TRBJ1-6, with TRBD1 matching over 10 bases. This receptor was taken from a middle-aged man in good health and CMV-seronegative. CDR3 coding DNA: TGCGCCAGCAGCCATTGGACAGGGGGAATGAATGGCTCCTATAATTCACCCCTCCACTTT. Translation gives CASSHWTGGMNGSYNSPLHF.